The 20 T cell receptor beta chains listed next were all sequenced from one sample in a study of T cell repertoires in cytomegalovirus infection. TCRdb processed the reads anew with MiXCR; each CDR3 protein has one entry. Here the sample spans hundreds of thousands of distinct CDR3 sequences, 20% to 25% being singletons. Sequenced material: CD8+ T cells from PBMCs. Every receptor here comes from a human donor in good health (CMV status not recorded). Some clones in this sample may be carry-over from other donors' samples.

This clonotype occurred many times. V usage is TRBV7-8 and J usage is TRBJ2-2; D is uncertain. The V gene's germline CDR1 is SGHVS and CDR2 FQNEAQ. The CDR3 sequence is 12 residues long. V dropped 8 bases and J dropped 3 bases, with 7 bases sitting between them. The CDR3 loop reads CASRGHTGELFF. Here the CDR3 DNA reads TGTGCCAGCCGCGGTCACACCGGGGAGCTGTTTTTT.

V and J are TRBV7-6 and TRBJ2-1; D uncertain. The germline CDR1 and CDR2 sequences are SGHVS and FNYEAQ. The CDR3 runs 12 residues. Trimming removed 5 bases at V and 8 bases at J, with 10 bases between. CDR3 sequence (DNA): TGTGCCAGCAGCCCCCAACCCCATGAGCAGTTCTTC. This codes for CASSPQPHEQFF.

In its sample, this clonotype was seen a few times. The chain is built from TRBV29-1 and TRBJ2-7; D unresolved. The CDR3 has 14 residues. The V end was cut by 7 bases, the J end by 2 bases, with 18 bases between. Germline V lookup: CDR1 SQVTM, CDR2 ANQGSEA. The CDR3 is CSALLVDATYEQYF. The CDR3 DNA follows: TGCAGCGCTCTACTGGTGGACGCCACCTACGAGCAGTACTTC.

The genes are TRBV19 and TRBJ2-2; D gene uncertain. The V and J ends lost 0 bases and 4 bases respectively, with 12 bases between them. The CDR3 consists of 16 residues. Germline lookup yields CDR1 LNHDA and CDR2 SQIVND (reference sequence). CDR3 in amino acids: CASSIDRDKFTGELFF. CDR3 coding DNA: TGTGCCAGTAGTATAGATCGAGACAAATTCACCGGGGAGCTGTTTTTT.

This chain connects TRBV11-2 to TRBJ2-3; TRBD1 or TRBD2 may be the D gene (6 bases each). V lost 5 bases and J 3 bases, leaving 18 bases between the germline ends. CDR1 SGHAT and CDR2 FQNNGV come from the germline V gene. The CDR3 sequence is 16 residues long. CDR3 residues: CASSLRGRAVTDTQYF. The CDR3 DNA sequence: TGTGCCAGCAGCCTCCGGGGGCGCGCTGTAACAGATACGCAGTATTTT.

The chain recombines TRBV9 with TRBJ1-3, with D unclear. Trimming removed 3 bases at V and 2 bases at J, with 9 bases between. The germline V gene has CDR1 SGDLS and CDR2 YYNGEE. The CDR3 is 14 amino acids. The CDR3 is CASSAVGTGNTIYF. CDR3 sequence (DNA): TGTGCCAGCAGCGCGGTGGGAACTGGAAACACCATATATTTT.

In the case of this clonotype: A much larger clone is a single base away; this may be a read error. The chain employs TRBV7-8 and TRBJ2-3; 8 nucleotides match TRBD2. The CDR3 is 15 residues long. Germline V gene data show CDR1 as SGHVS and CDR2 as FQNEAQ. The ends lost 2 bases at V and 9 bases at J; junction bases unmatched: 10. The CDR3 bases are TGTGCCAGCAGCTTAACGGGGGGGCGATTAGAGACGCAGTATTTT. This translates into CASSLTGGRLETQYF. Full variable domain (rest looked up from reference TRBV7-8 and TRBJ2-3): GAGVSQSPRYKVAKRGQDVALRCDPISGHVSLFWYQQALGQGPEFLTYFQNEAQLDKSGLPSDRFFAERPEGSVSTLKIQRTQQEDSAVYLCASSLTGGRLETQYFGPGTRLTVL.

In its sample, this clonotype was seen once. Germline is not matched at one junction end, which may reflect a read error. This sequence joins TRBV6-2 or TRBV6-3 and TRBJ2-5; TRBD2 agrees at 7 bases. Germline CDR1 is MNHEY and CDR2 is SVGEGT. The CDR3 is 16 amino acids. The CDR3 sequence is CANSYGAGDTQETQYF. The CDR3, as DNA: TGTGCCAACAGTTACGGCGCGGGGGATACCCAAGAGACCCAGTACTTC.

Points on this clonotype: A junction boundary mismatches the germline segment, possibly from a read error. CDR3 region: CASSGDTPYNEQSF. The CDR3 region has the DNA TGTGCCAGCAGTGGGGACACCCCCTACAATGAGCAGTCCTTC. The chain couples TRBV12-3 or TRBV12-4 to TRBJ2-1, with D possibly being TRBD1 (6 bases). This CDR3 region has 14 residues.

This clonotype was seen more than once but under ten times. The chain links TRBV10-3 to TRBJ1-6; TRBD1 might be the D (5 bases). With 3 bases removed from V and 7 bases from J, the gap between germline ends came to 13 bases. Germline-derived CDR1 and CDR2 are ENHRY and SYGVKD. The CDR3 is 15 residues long. Here the CDR3 DNA reads TGTGCCATCAGTGAAGAAGGGGTAGGCAATTCACCCCTCCACTTT. Translating gives CAISEEGVGNSPLHF.

This clonotype came up a few times. It may be a read error: a sequence one base away is much more abundant. The V call is TRBV28, the J call TRBJ1-5; D is ambiguous. CDR3 size: 11 residues. Trimming removed 5 bases from V and 3 bases from J, with 2 bases in between. CDR1 is MDHEN and CDR2 is SYDVKM in the germline V gene. CDR3 bases: TGTGCCAGCAGTACCAATCAGCCCCAGCATTTT. Its translation is CASSTNQPQHF.

This clonotype was seen a few times. V gene TRBV5-1 combines with J gene TRBJ1-1, with D tentatively TRBD1 (5 bases). V was clipped by 2 bases and J by 0 bases, with 11 bases between them. Germline lookup yields CDR1 SGHRS and CDR2 YFSETQ. The CDR3 has 15 residues. The chain's CDR3 is CASSFRDSVNTEAFF. DNA of the CDR3: TGCGCCAGCAGCTTCCGGGACTCAGTGAACACTGAAGCTTTCTTT.

This clonotype was observed a handful of times. This chain links TRBV6-2 or TRBV6-3 with TRBJ1-5; D uncertain. V gave up 7 bases and J gave up 1 base, with 11 bases separating them. The CDR3 contains 14 residues. Germline lookup yields CDR1 MNHEY and CDR2 SVGEGT. CDR3 in DNA: TGTGCCAGCAATCTTGGGGTGAGCAATCAGCCCCAGCATTTT. Protein sequence: CASNLGVSNQPQHF.

This clonotype showed up many times. The CDR3 region has the DNA TGTGCCAGCAGCTTACCCGGAAGGACCCAGCATTTT. It codes for CASSLPGRTQHF. This chain uses TRBV7-9 with TRBJ1-5; D is unclear. The CDR3 length is 12 residues. The germline gives CDR1 SEHNR, CDR2 FQNEAQ (reference sequence). Trimming removed 2 bases at V and 11 bases at J, with 10 bases between.

The chain joins TRBV5-6 to TRBJ2-1; no reliable D call. Germline V lookup: CDR1 SGHDT, CDR2 YYEEEE. The CDR3 consists of 12 residues. V was pared by 1 base and J by 6 bases, with 5 bases between. The CDR3 DNA reads TGTGCCAGCAGCTTGCAACTCAATGAGCAGTTCTTC. This translates into CASSLQLNEQFF.

DNA of the CDR3: TGTGCCAGCAAGGGACAGAATGAAAAACTGTTTTTT. Protein product: CASKGQNEKLFF. This chain connects TRBV9 to TRBJ1-4; TRBD1 matches 7 bases. The CDR3 contains 12 residues. The V gene end was trimmed by 6 bases and the J gene end by 5 bases; junction bases not matched to a gene: 1. Germline V CDR1 and CDR2: SGDLS, YYNGEE.

This clonotype has a handful of counts. The chain has TRBV28 and TRBJ1-2; a weak D match, TRBD1 (5 bases). V was pared by 6 bases and J by 8 bases, with 19 bases between. The CDR3 runs 14 residues. The germline V gene has CDR1 MDHEN and CDR2 SYDVKM. Here the CDR3 reads CASRTGIGFKGYTF. The CDR3 DNA reads as TGTGCCAGCAGAACAGGAATAGGATTTAAGGGCTACACCTTC.

This clonotype has a handful of counts. This chain uses TRBV5-1 with TRBJ2-7, with 8 bases aligning to TRBD1. CDR1 is SGHRS and CDR2 is YFSETQ in the germline V gene. CDR3 length: 15 residues. Germline trimming cut 4 bases from V and 3 bases from J; bases unmatched to any gene: 9. CDR3 loop: CASSVDRGGRYEQYF. The CDR3 coding sequence is TGCGCCAGCAGCGTCGACAGGGGAGGTCGCTACGAGCAGTACTTC. The full variable domain, with the rest looked up from reference TRBV5-1 and TRBJ2-7, is KAGVTQTPRYLIKTRGQQVTLSCSPISGHRSVSWYQQTPGQGLQFLFEYFSETQRNKGNFPGRFSGRQFSNSRSEMNVSTLELGDSALYLCASSVDRGGRYEQYFGPGTRLTVT.

The V and J genes are TRBV29-1 and TRBJ2-3, with 15 bases that match TRBD2. Germline V CDR1 and CDR2: SQVTM, ANQGSEA. J lost 0 bases, V lost 3 bases, and 13 bases had no gene match. The CDR3 has 20 amino acids. The CDR3 sequence is CSVDGIGTSGGRRSTDTQYF. The CDR3 bases are TGCAGCGTTGACGGGATCGGGACTAGCGGGGGGCGTCGTAGCACAGATACGCAGTATTTT.

This clonotype appeared many times. V is TRBV7-9 and J is TRBJ1-1, with D possibly TRBD1 on 5 matching bases. CDR1 SEHNR and CDR2 FQNEAQ come from the germline V gene (reference sequence). The CDR3 sequence is 15 residues long. V was shortened by 3 bases and J by 1 base, with 12 bases between the two germline ends. DNA of the CDR3: TGTGCCAGCAGCTTCTTAGGGGATCGGAACACTGAAGCTTTCTTT. Its translation is CASSFLGDRNTEAFF.